The source of this T cell receptor beta chain is a study of shared clonotypes between healthy human individuals. Study in general: The plates for each donor numbered three CD4 naive, three CD4 memory, two CD8 naive and one CD8 memory. Notes on the study in general: Larger estimated richness was generally seen in naive subsets than in memory subsets.

The CDR3 extends over 13 amino acids. Trimming took 3 bases from V and 8 from J, leaving 13 bases between them. CDR1 and CDR2 from the germline V gene are MNHEY and SMNVEV (reference sequence). In the naive CD8 group, cells lacked CD45RO and were positively selected for CCR7, so terminally differentiated effector memory CD45RA+ cells were left out. With respect to this clone: The antigen remains unidentified.

TCRdb's copy holds only in-frame clones and misses some; the assay was immunoSEQ multiplex PCR. This table has millions of clones, over 85% appearing once. The specimen sequenced was naive CD8+ T cells sorted from blood. The J gene is TRBJ1-2, the V gene TRBV27; D possibly corresponds to TRBD1 (5 bases). This TCR came from a man younger than 35 in good health. The CDR3 DNA sequence: TGTGCCAGCAGTTTGGGGCCTCAAGAAGGCTACACCTTC. Its translation: CASSLGPQEGYTF.